Detailed here is one T cell receptor beta chain. The sample is drawn from a study of blood T cell repertoires in COVID-19. Study context: Acute and convalescent COVID-19 samples came from the United States, Italy and Spain. Nucleic acid was either cDNA or gDNA, and it came from T cells, B-cell-depleted T cells, or PBMCs.

V lost 0 bases, J lost 3 bases, and 7 bases lay in between. Germline-derived CDR1 and CDR2 are LGHNA and YNFKEQ. The CDR3 runs to 14 residues. In the original analysis: Researchers report that nucleated cell counts were estimated from reference gene primer amplification. The assay was immunoSEQ multiplex PCR, and TCRdb's table has in-frame clones only and misses some. That table supplies the V and J calls and clone size; D and trimming were determined from the DNA. Of under 60,000 clones in the sample, about nine tenths were seen once. This TCR came from a woman aged 80 or over with acute or convalescent COVID-19. The chain links TRBV4-2 to TRBJ2-3; D unclear. Specimen: peripheral blood. In DNA, the CDR3 is TGTGCCAGCAGCCAAGAAAGCCGGACAGATACGCAGTATTTT. This translates into CASSQESRTDTQYF.